These T cell receptor beta chains were read from a single sample in a study of cytomegalovirus exposure and HLA in healthy donors. The table came from immunoSEQ multiplex PCR; TCRdb's copy has only in-frame clones and leaves some out. The repertoire consists of 180,000 or so clones, with around 74% occurring once and the leading ten covering 2.5% to 3.5%. The source material was PBMCs. The receptors were gathered from a male donor in good health and CMV-seronegative. Each CDR3 is given with its conserved first and last residue. D genes are given only for firm matches. A clone size is listed for some rows: how often the clone was seen (once, few, many), or a class if it is expanded.

clone_size: -
v_call: TRBV19
d_call: TRBD2
j_call: TRBJ2-1
cdr3_aa: CASSITSSGRSYNEQFF
cdr3_nt: TGTGCCAGTAGTATAACGAGTAGCGGGCGCTCCTACAATGAGCAGTTCTTC

clone_size: -
v_call: TRBV9
d_call: TRBD1
j_call: TRBJ1-5
cdr3_aa: CASSVGQGGGQPQHF
cdr3_nt: TGTGCCAGCAGCGTAGGACAGGGGGGCGGTCAGCCCCAGCATTTT

clone_size: -
v_call: TRBV5-1
d_call: -
j_call: TRBJ1-5
cdr3_aa: CASSLAGNSNQPQHF
cdr3_nt: TGCGCCAGCAGCTTGGCCGGGAATAGCAATCAGCCCCAGCATTTT

clone_size: -
v_call: TRBV28
d_call: TRBD2
j_call: TRBJ2-1
cdr3_aa: CASSLSGLANEQFF
cdr3_nt: TGTGCCAGCAGTTTATCGGGACTAGCGAATGAGCAGTTCTTC

clone_size: -
v_call: TRBV28
d_call: TRBD1
j_call: TRBJ1-5
cdr3_aa: CASSLDRVDQPQHF
cdr3_nt: TGTGCCAGCAGCCTTGACAGGGTGGATCAGCCCCAGCATTTT

clone_size: -
v_call: TRBV6-5
d_call: -
j_call: TRBJ2-5
cdr3_aa: CASNQGGYQETQYF
cdr3_nt: TGTGCCAGCAATCAAGGCGGGTACCAAGAGACCCAGTACTTC

clone_size: -
v_call: TRBV29-1
d_call: TRBD2
j_call: TRBJ2-1
cdr3_aa: CSGRSGGADNEQFF
cdr3_nt: TGCAGCGGGAGGAGCGGGGGGGCTGACAATGAGCAGTTCTTC

clone_size: once
v_call: TRBV18
d_call: TRBD1
j_call: TRBJ1-1
cdr3_aa: CASSPPGTAGPEAFF
cdr3_nt: TGTGCCAGCTCACCACCGGGGACAGCCGGGCCTGAAGCTTTCTTT

clone_size: once
v_call: TRBV25-1
d_call: TRBD1
j_call: TRBJ1-1
cdr3_aa: CASSLQGATETFF
cdr3_nt: TGTGCCAGCAGCTTACAGGGGGCCACTGAAACTTTCTTT

clone_size: -
v_call: TRBV28
d_call: -
j_call: TRBJ1-5
cdr3_aa: CASSLGGSRGQPQHF
cdr3_nt: TGTGCCAGCAGCTTAGGTGGCTCTAGGGGGCAGCCCCAGCATTTT

clone_size: -
v_call: TRBV7-8
d_call: TRBD2
j_call: TRBJ2-1
cdr3_aa: CASSPQTSGRAYNEQFF
cdr3_nt: TGTGCCAGCAGCCCTCAAACTAGCGGGAGGGCCTACAATGAGCAGTTCTTC

clone_size: once
v_call: TRBV7-9
d_call: TRBD1
j_call: TRBJ2-4
cdr3_aa: CSSSLIPGQGAKNIQYF
cdr3_nt: TGTTCCAGCAGCTTAATCCCCGGACAGGGAGCCAAAAACATTCAGTACTTC

clone_size: -
v_call: TRBV5-6
d_call: -
j_call: TRBJ1-1
cdr3_aa: CASSLQGPILNTEAFF
cdr3_nt: TGTGCCAGCAGCTTGCAGGGGCCTATTTTGAACACTGAAGCTTTCTTT

clone_size: -
v_call: TRBV14
d_call: TRBD1
j_call: TRBJ2-1
cdr3_aa: CASSPWTGGGEQFF
cdr3_nt: TGTGCCAGCAGCCCCTGGACAGGTGGTGGGGAGCAGTTCTTC

clone_size: -
v_call: TRBV9
d_call: -
j_call: TRBJ1-2
cdr3_aa: CASSVSGGYSGYTF
cdr3_nt: TGTGCCAGCAGCGTCTCAGGAGGCTATTCCGGCTACACCTTC

clone_size: -
v_call: TRBV30
d_call: TRBD1
j_call: TRBJ1-6
cdr3_aa: CAWNLEPGQGSFGGGSYNSPLHF
cdr3_nt: TGTGCCTGGAACCTCGAACCGGGACAGGGTTCCTTCGGCGGTGGCTCCTATAATTCACCCCTCCACTTT

clone_size: -
v_call: TRBV6-5
d_call: -
j_call: TRBJ2-5
cdr3_aa: CASKRRGETQYF
cdr3_nt: TGTGCCAGCAAGAGAAGGGGAGAGACCCAGTACTTC

clone_size: -
v_call: TRBV5-1
d_call: -
j_call: TRBJ1-3
cdr3_aa: CASSPQGPGNTIYF
cdr3_nt: TGCGCCAGCAGCCCTCAGGGGCCTGGAAACACCATATATTTT

clone_size: -
v_call: TRBV28
d_call: -
j_call: TRBJ1-5
cdr3_aa: CASSLGQFNQPQHF
cdr3_nt: TGTGCCAGCAGTTTAGGGCAGTTCAATCAGCCCCAGCATTTT

clone_size: -
v_call: TRBV5-1
d_call: TRBD1
j_call: TRBJ2-1
cdr3_aa: CASSPGTGGIYNEQFF
cdr3_nt: TGCGCCAGCAGCCCGGGGACAGGGGGCATATACAATGAGCAGTTCTTC

clone_size: -
v_call: TRBV28
d_call: TRBD2
j_call: TRBJ2-7
cdr3_aa: CASSSPGLAGEQYF
cdr3_nt: TGTGCCAGCAGTTCGCCGGGACTAGCGGGAGAACAGTACTTC

clone_size: few
v_call: TRBV4-2
d_call: TRBD2
j_call: TRBJ2-1
cdr3_aa: CASSQIVRTSGNNEQFF
cdr3_nt: TGTGCCAGCAGCCAAATTGTCCGGACTAGCGGGAACAATGAGCAGTTCTTC

clone_size: -
v_call: TRBV5-1
d_call: -
j_call: TRBJ2-3
cdr3_aa: CASSAARDTQYF
cdr3_nt: TGCGCCAGCAGCGCCGCGCGGGATACGCAGTATTTT